This T cell receptor beta chain appears in the sequencing data of a study of blood T cell repertoires in COVID-19. In germline, CDR1 is LGHDT, CDR2 YNNKEL (reference sequence). The CDR3 contains 14 residues. The junction had 6 bases not matched to a gene; V was cut back by 4 bases and J by 4 bases. The protocol was immunoSEQ multiplex PCR, while the TCRdb copy is restricted to in-frame clones and leaves out a portion. Among around 110,000 clones listed, roughly 80% were seen once. This receptor was identified in a man younger than 45 with acute or convalescent COVID-19. The sequenced material came from peripheral blood. The chain uses TRBV3-1 (or the pseudogene TRBV3-2) and TRBJ1-2, with 7 bases fitting TRBD1. CDR3 nucleotides: TGTGCCAGCAGCCTAGGGACAGTCGCCTATGGCTACACCTTC. It codes for CASSLGTVAYGYTF.